Presented here are 11 T cell receptor beta chains from one specimen sequenced in a study of identical twins (dated by TCRdb to 2016 to 2017). Libraries were constructed by 5' RACE. Sequencing used an Illumina HiSeq 2000. TCRdb reanalyzed the raw reads on its own, using fastp at Q25 for trimming and MiXCR for clone calling, and kept in-frame beta chains. Each entry is one CDR3 protein sequence, shown with its most common DNA and genes. This sample gives hundreds of thousands of distinct CDR3 sequences in total; around a sixth of them show up just once. Under 15% of the sample is taken by the ten largest. This same sample was also part of a study on T cells expressing NK-cell markers.

The sequenced sample was PBMCs. These receptors all come from a woman aged 18 to 35 in good health.

The chain combines TRBV12-5 with TRBJ2-7; D is ambiguous. CDR1 is LGHNT and CDR2 is FRNRAP in the germline V gene. The V end was cut by 2 bases, the J end by 5 bases, with 4 bases between. The CDR3 is 11 residues long. The CDR3 here is CASGLLNEQYF. The CDR3 DNA follows: TGTGCTAGTGGTTTGCTCAACGAGCAGTACTTC.

This clonotype was observed a few times. The DNA of the CDR3 is TGCAGTGCTCTCGGGGTCCTAGCGGGAGGCCGGGGGCAGTTCTTC. Amino acid sequence: CSALGVLAGGRGQFF. The rearrangement links TRBV20-1 to TRBJ2-1, with 11 nucleotides matching TRBD2. The CDR3 runs to 15 residues. The V and J ends lost 5 bases and 12 bases, in that order; junction bases with no gene match: 15. The V gene's germline CDR1 is DFQATT and CDR2 SNEGSKA (reference sequence).

This clonotype has a handful of counts. The chain uses TRBV27 and TRBJ2-2; 8 bases line up with TRBD2. CDR3 length: 16 amino acids. Trimming took 4 bases from V and 7 from J; bases not matched to a gene: 11. The germline gives CDR1 MNHEY, CDR2 SMNVEV (reference sequence). The CDR3 coding sequence is TGTGCCAGCAGTTGGGCCGGGACTAGTGGGATCGGGGAGCTGTTTTTT. This codes for CASSWAGTSGIGELFF.

The V gene is TRBV6-5, the J gene TRBJ1-5; D is ambiguous. The CDR3 contains 15 residues. Trimming took 0 bases from V and 4 from J, leaving 10 bases between them. Germline V gene data show CDR1 as MNHEY and CDR2 as SVGAGI. As DNA, the CDR3 is TGTGCCAGCAGTTACTCAAGTGGGGTGAATCAGCCCCAGCATTTT. Its translation is CASSYSSGVNQPQHF.

This sequence joins TRBV2 and TRBJ2-5, with D possibly matching TRBD2 (5 bases). CDR1 SNHLY and CDR2 FYNNEI come from the germline V gene. CDR3 length equals 13 residues. The germline V and J ends were trimmed by 9 bases and 5 bases, with 16 bases remaining between them. The chain's CDR3 is CARVDGDGETQYF. The CDR3 bases are TGTGCCAGGGTCGACGGGGATGGTGAGACCCAGTACTTC.

This chain joins TRBV5-1 and TRBJ1-1; tentatively, D is TRBD1 (5 bases). The CDR3 loop spans 14 amino acids. Germline V gene lookup returns CDR1 SGHRS and CDR2 YFSETQ. Between the trimmed V and J ends, which lost 3 bases and 8 bases, there was a span of 17 bases. CDR3 nucleotides: TGCGCCAGCAGCTGGGGTGGTGACAAGGGGGAAGCTTTCTTT. Protein product: CASSWGGDKGEAFF. Full variable domain (rest looked up from reference TRBV5-1 and TRBJ1-1): KAGVTQTPRYLIKTRGQQVTLSCSPISGHRSVSWYQQTPGQGLQFLFEYFSETQRNKGNFPGRFSGRQFSNSRSEMNVSTLELGDSALYLCASSWGGDKGEAFFGQGTRLTVV.

This clonotype was observed a few times. The rearrangement links TRBV20-1 to TRBJ2-3, with 13 bases that match TRBD2. The germline CDR1 and CDR2 sequences are DFQATT and SNEGSKA (reference sequence). V lost 5 bases, J lost 1 base, and 3 bases stayed unmatched. CDR3 size: 15 residues. The CDR3 spells CSAVGTSGGTDTQYF. The CDR3 bases are TGCAGTGCTGTAGGGACTAGCGGGGGCACAGATACGCAGTATTTT.

The table lists this clonotype with a few counts. The chain couples TRBV4-3 to TRBJ2-7; D perhaps matches TRBD1 (5 bases). Germline-derived CDR1 and CDR2 are LGHNA and YSLEER. Trimming removed 0 bases from V and 2 bases from J, with 11 bases in between. This CDR3 contains 15 residues. CDR3: CASSQDKQETYEQYF. In DNA form, the CDR3 reads TGCGCCAGCAGCCAAGACAAACAGGAGACCTACGAGCAGTACTTC.

A few counts support this clonotype. The chain carries TRBV7-2 and TRBJ2-7; D may correspond to TRBD1 or TRBD2 (5 bases each). The CDR3 is 15 residues long. The V gene lost 1 base and the J gene lost 6 bases, with 16 bases spanning the gap. The germline V gene has CDR1 SGHTA and CDR2 FQGNSA. CDR3 region: CASSLVGAGSREQYF. The DNA of the CDR3 is TGTGCCAGCAGCTTAGTAGGGGCGGGTAGCCGCGAGCAGTACTTC.

The chain joins TRBV29-1 to TRBJ1-1; D gene uncertain. This CDR3 has 15 amino acids. The V end was cut by 1 base, the J end by 3 bases, with 15 bases between. Germline CDR1 and CDR2: SQVTM and ANQGSEA. CDR3 bases: TGCAGCGTTGAAGTCCGGGGAGGGAGGGACACTGAAGCTTTCTTT. This translates into CSVEVRGGRDTEAFF.

This clonotype was detected ten times or more. The chain joins TRBV29-1 to TRBJ1-1; no firm D call. The V gene lost 6 bases and the J gene lost 0 bases, with 8 bases spanning the gap. CDR1 is SQVTM and CDR2 is ANQGSEA in the germline V gene. CDR3 length: 12 residues. CDR3 region: CSVEKLNTEAFF. The CDR3 coding sequence is TGCAGCGTCGAGAAGTTGAACACTGAAGCTTTCTTT.